The rows below give T cell receptor beta chains drawn from one sample of a study of shared clonotypes between healthy human individuals. Clones were read by immunoSEQ multiplex PCR, and TCRdb kept only the in-frame ones, dropping some. The sample lists about 1 million clones; around 78% were seen once. Specimen: memory CD4+ T cells from PBMCs. All receptors come from a young man in good health. Some clones in this sample may be carry-over from other donors' samples. CDR3s include the opening cysteine and the closing phenylalanine or tryptophan. The order of the fields is V gene, clone size, J gene, D gene, CDR3 protein, CDR3 DNA. D genes are given only for firm matches. The size field is filled for only some rows; it gives once, few, many or a size class.

V: TRBV5-8
size: once
J: TRBJ1-1
D: -
CDR3: CASRPGGREAFF
DNA: TGTGCCAGCAGGCCGGGCGGTCGAGAAGCTTTCTTT

V: TRBV4-2
size: -
J: TRBJ1-5
D: TRBD1
CDR3: CASGQGRSQPQHF
DNA: TGTGCCAGCGGACAGGGCCGATCGCAGCCCCAGCATTTT

V: TRBV12-5
size: -
J: TRBJ1-1
D: TRBD1
CDR3: CASGRQGAFEAFF
DNA: TGTGCTAGTGGCAGACAGGGGGCCTTTGAAGCTTTCTTT

V: TRBV5-1
size: -
J: TRBJ2-7
D: TRBD2
CDR3: CASKREYEQYF
DNA: TGCGCCAGCAAGCGGGAGTACGAGCAGTACTTC

V: TRBV20-1
size: -
J: TRBJ2-7
D: -
CDR3: CSASPLYEQYF
DNA: TGCAGTGCCAGCCCCTTATACGAGCAGTACTTC

V: TRBV7-2
size: -
J: TRBJ2-2
D: -
CDR3: CASSLSLTNTGELFF
DNA: TGTGCCAGCAGCTTAAGCCTAACGAACACCGGGGAGCTGTTTTTT

V: TRBV4-1
size: -
J: TRBJ2-7
D: -
CDR3: CASSQDPLTRGQQYF
DNA: TGCGCCAGCAGCCAAGATCCCCTTACGCGGGGCCAGCAGTACTTC

V: TRBV7-3
size: -
J: TRBJ2-7
D: -
CDR3: CASSLQEEQYF
DNA: TGTGCCAGCAGCTTACAGGAAGAGCAGTACTTC

V: TRBV6-1
size: -
J: TRBJ1-2
D: -
CDR3: CASTLSTGNYGYTF
DNA: TGTGCCAGCACCCTTTCGACAGGAAACTATGGCTACACCTTC

V: TRBV7-8
size: -
J: TRBJ1-3
D: -
CDR3: CASSSPGAGNTIYF
DNA: TGTGCCAGCAGCTCCCCAGGGGCTGGAAACACCATATATTTT

V: TRBV7-8
size: once
J: TRBJ2-7
D: TRBD2
CDR3: CASSTGTSGGMRQYF
DNA: TGTGCCAGCAGCACCGGGACTAGCGGGGGGATGCGGCAGTACTTC

V: TRBV5-6
size: -
J: TRBJ2-7
D: TRBD1
CDR3: CASSLFGTVSYEQYF
DNA: TGTGCCAGCAGCTTGTTCGGGACAGTCTCCTACGAGCAGTACTTC

V: TRBV2
size: -
J: TRBJ2-7
D: -
CDR3: CASSVRDSGIEQYF
DNA: TGTGCCAGCAGTGTACGGGACTCGGGGATCGAGCAGTACTTC

V: TRBV18
size: -
J: TRBJ1-5
D: -
CDR3: CASSLAGEIQPQHF
DNA: TGTGCCAGCTCCCTGGCGGGGGAAATTCAGCCCCAGCATTTT

V: TRBV7-9
size: -
J: TRBJ1-2
D: -
CDR3: CASSPGGILVRYGYTF
DNA: TGTGCCAGCAGCCCCGGCGGGATATTGGTGCGGTATGGCTACACCTTC

V: TRBV5-1
size: -
J: TRBJ2-1
D: TRBD2
CDR3: CASSLGGRPSSYNEQFF
DNA: TGCGCCAGCAGCTTGGGCGGGAGGCCCAGCTCCTACAATGAGCAGTTCTTC